These 4 T cell receptor beta chains came from one sample sequenced in a study of T cell responses to AZD1222 COVID-19 vaccine. Method: immunoSEQ multiplex PCR; TCRdb's copy keeps in-frame clones and lacks some. The repertoire has 12,000 to 15,000 clones, less than 85% of them found once; the top ten carry around 40%. The sample in question was peripheral blood, obtained 28 days after the second AZD1222 dose. These receptors were collected from an adult who received the AZD1222 COVID-19 vaccine.

The chain joins TRBV4-1 to TRBJ2-7; the D gene is possibly TRBD2 (6 bases). The germline V and J ends were trimmed by 0 bases and 2 bases, with 14 bases remaining between them. Germline CDR1 is MGHRA and CDR2 is YSYEKL. The CDR3 is 16 residues long. The CDR3 loop reads CASSQDPGGSAYEQYF. The DNA of the CDR3 is TGCGCCAGCAGCCAAGACCCAGGAGGGTCTGCCTACGAGCAGTACTTC.

This clone has just a few counts. The chain joins TRBV15 to TRBJ1-1; no firm D call. Trimming cost V 5 bases and J 5 bases, with 18 bases left between them. This CDR3 is 15 amino acids long. Germline V lookup: CDR1 LNHNV, CDR2 YYDKDF (reference sequence). CDR3 nucleotides: TGTGCCACCAGCCCACACTCGTTAGGGTCGACTGAAGCTTTCTTT. Its translation: CATSPHSLGSTEAFF.

This clone was detected a few times. The chain recombines TRBV28 with TRBJ1-2, with 8 bases matching TRBD1. This CDR3 region has 15 residues. Trimming cost V 6 bases and J 2 bases; bases outside gene matches: 8. The germline gives CDR1 MDHEN, CDR2 SYDVKM. This CDR3 is CASRISGTGNYGYTF. The CDR3 DNA reads TGTGCCAGCAGGATATCCGGGACAGGCAACTATGGCTACACCTTC.

This clone was counted once. V usage is TRBV7-3 and J usage is TRBJ2-1; 10 bases are shared with TRBD2. V lost 4 bases, J lost 7 bases, and 7 bases stayed unmatched. The germline CDR1 and CDR2 sequences are SGHTA and FQGTGA. There are 15 residues in the CDR3. The CDR3 reads CASSSASGSLNEQFF. The DNA for the CDR3 is TGTGCCAGCAGCTCCGCTAGCGGGAGTCTAAATGAGCAGTTCTTC. The whole variable domain, remainder taken from reference TRBV7-3 and TRBJ2-1, is GAGVSQTPSNKVTEKGKYVELRCDPISGHTALYWYRQSLGQGPEFLIYFQGTGAADDSGLPNDRFFAVRPEGSVSTLKIQRTERGDSAVYLCASSSASGSLNEQFFGPGTRLTVL.